This TCR beta chain is drawn from a study of T cells in women clearing cervical HPV infection. Study-wide context: Controls were women whose single incident HPV16 infection cleared within 12 months without precancer or cancer. Cases' blood sampling followed lesion detection by median roughly 160 days (90 to 200). General study points: Richness plus V gene abundances separated cases from controls with AUC about 0.8. CIN3+ cases had significantly higher TCR repertoire richness than controls, but evenness did not differ.

As regards this clone: Its target is not known. The read is 3 residues too short to cover the CDR3 end, so that end is filled in from the germline J gene.

Profiled with immunoSEQ multiplex PCR; TCRdb holds only in-frame clones, not every one. This sample's table reports fewer than 35,000 clones. This CDR3 spans 18 amino acids. Specimen: blood buffy coat. The chain carries TRBV23-1 and TRBJ2-3; TRBD2 aligns across 9 bases. TRBV23-1 is sorted into the ORF group, with uncertain function. This TCR was sampled from a woman between 18 and 75 years old with a cervical HPV16 infection that either progressed to CIN3+ or cleared (not recorded which). CDR3 loop: CATEALAGPPREDETQYF. Partial CDR3 DNA: TGCGCCACCGAGGCGCTAGCGGGACCACCCCGAGAGGATGAGACG.